This T cell receptor beta chain is from a study of neurological immune-mediated disorders. The time point here: longitudinal time-point 2. From 2 million PBMCs stored at -80 C, the unsorted libraries were generated. V trimming: 1 base; J trimming: 8 bases; junction bases outside the gene matches: 16. The germline CDR1 and CDR2 sequences are SGHVS and FQNEAQ. The CDR3 loop spans 19 amino acids. The study, taken as a whole, reports: The absence of shared CDR3 amino acid sequences among expanded clones across subjects suggests private repertoires in all groups.

In this sample, this clonotype turned up many times. Its target is not known. A 10-nucleotide random UMI tagged transcripts in template-switch 5'RACE cDNA synthesis. One entry per CDR3 protein results from TCRdb running MiXCR on the 5' RACE reads. This table holds some 87,000 distinct CDR3 sequences, less than 15% found once. Sequencing was carried out using PBMCs. V is TRBV7-8 and J is TRBJ2-2; 10 bases line up with TRBD2. This TCR came from a female donor with HTLV-1-associated myelopathy (HAM/TSP). In nucleotides, the CDR3 is TGTGCCAGCAGCTTAGAACCCCTAGCGGGGGCACCGCTGGAAGGGGAGCTGTTTTTT. Translation: CASSLEPLAGAPLEGELFF.